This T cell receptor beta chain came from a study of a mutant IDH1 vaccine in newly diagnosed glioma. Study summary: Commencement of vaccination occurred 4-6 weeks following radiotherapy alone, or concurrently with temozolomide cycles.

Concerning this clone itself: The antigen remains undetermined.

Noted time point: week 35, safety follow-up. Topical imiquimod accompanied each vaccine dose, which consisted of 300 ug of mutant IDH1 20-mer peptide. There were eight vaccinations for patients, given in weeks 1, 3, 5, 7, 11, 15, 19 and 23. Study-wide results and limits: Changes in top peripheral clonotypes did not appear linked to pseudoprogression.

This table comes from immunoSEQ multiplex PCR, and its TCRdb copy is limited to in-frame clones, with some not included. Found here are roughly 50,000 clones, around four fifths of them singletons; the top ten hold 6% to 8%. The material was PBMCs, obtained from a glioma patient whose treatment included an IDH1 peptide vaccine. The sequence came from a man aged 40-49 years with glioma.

CDR3 protein: CASSQRLPGLRDEQYF. The CDR3 DNA reads TGTGCCAGCAGCCAAAGACTCCCGGGTTTACGGGACGAGCAGTACTTC. V and J are TRBV13 and TRBJ2-7; no definite D call. With 5 bases removed from V and 5 bases from J, the gap between germline ends came to 22 bases. Germline V gene lookup returns CDR1 PRHDT and CDR2 FYEKMQ (reference sequence). There are 16 residues in the CDR3.